This T cell receptor (beta chain) was obtained from a study of spatial heterogeneity in lung cancer. Time point: blood at routine non-recurrence follow-up after resection. No cells were sorted before sequencing. The whole RNA sequenced was extracted from tumor, nontumor lung or frozen PBMC. This clonotype was picked up many times. Each CDR3 protein gets one entry after TCRdb re-called the 5' RACE reads with MiXCR. The repertoire consists of some 110,000 distinct CDR3 sequences, with 12% occurring once and the leading ten covering around 17%. Looked up from germline, CDR1 is MDHEN and CDR2 is SYDVKM. This CDR3 comprises 16 residues. Trimming cost V 3 bases and J 1 base, with 15 bases left between them.

This TCR derives from a male donor with early-stage non-small cell lung cancer. Sequencing used PBMCs, obtained at follow-up. The V gene is TRBV28, the J gene TRBJ1-1; tentative D call: TRBD1 (5 bases). CDR3 loop: CASSFIKGQPNTEAFF. The CDR3 nucleotides are TGTGCCAGCAGTTTCATCAAGGGGCAGCCGAACACTGAAGCTTTCTTT. The full variable domain, with the rest looked up from reference TRBV28 and TRBJ1-1, is DVKVTQSSRYLVKRTGEKVFLECVQDMDHENMFWYRQDPGLGLRLIYFSYDVKMKEKGDIPEGYSVSREKKERFSLILESASTNQTSMYLCASSFIKGQPNTEAFFGQGTRLTVV.